The 14 T cell receptor beta chains below come from one sample, sequenced in a study of blood T cell repertoires in COVID-19. Clones were read by immunoSEQ multiplex PCR, and TCRdb kept only the in-frame ones, dropping some. The sample carries approximately 94,000 clones, roughly 87% recorded once. Sequencing was done on a sample of peripheral blood. Every receptor here comes from a young man in a cohort sampled during active COVID-19.

This chain joins TRBV15 and TRBJ2-1, with 9 bases lining up with TRBD2. The germline V gene has CDR1 LNHNV and CDR2 YYDKDF (reference sequence). This CDR3 region has 14 residues. J was trimmed by 10 bases and V by 5 bases; bases with no gene match: 9. CDR3 sequence: CATSGLAGFNEQFF. The CDR3 coding sequence is TGTGCCACCAGCGGGCTAGCGGGGTTCAACGAGCAGTTCTTC.

This sequence joins TRBV27 and TRBJ1-1, with D possibly being TRBD1 (5 bases). V lost 5 bases and J lost 4, with 17 bases in between. CDR1 is MNHEY, CDR2 SMNVEV, per germline (reference sequence). This CDR3 is 15 amino acids long. In DNA, the CDR3 is TGTGCCAGCAGTCCCCAGCAGGGTGAAACCACTGAAGCTTTCTTT. As protein: CASSPQQGETTEAFF.

The chain carries TRBV5-4 and TRBJ2-7; D is unclear. V lost 3 bases, J lost 0 bases, and 13 bases lay in between. This CDR3 is 15 amino acids long. Germline V gives CDR1 SGHNT, CDR2 YYREEE (reference sequence). CDR3 residues: CASSSKAAASYEQYF. The CDR3, as DNA: TGTGCCAGCAGCTCAAAGGCGGCAGCCTCCTACGAGCAGTACTTC.

The V call is TRBV2, the J call TRBJ1-2; D is perhaps TRBD1 (5 bases). Deletions cut 2 bases from V and 3 bases from J, with 13 bases between. The CDR3 totals 15 residues. In germline, CDR1 is SNHLY, CDR2 FYNNEI. In DNA, the CDR3 is TGTGCCAGCAGTGAAACGGGACTCCCGGACTATGGCTACACCTTC. Its protein is CASSETGLPDYGYTF.

The chain couples TRBV19 to TRBJ2-4; 12 bases fit TRBD1. J gave up 0 bases and V 3 bases, and 9 bases lay outside the gene matches. Germline assignment: CDR1 LNHDA and CDR2 SQIVND (reference sequence). CDR3 size: 19 residues. CDR3 residues: CASSITGQGATVAKNIQYF. The CDR3 DNA sequence: TGTGCCAGTAGTATTACGGGACAGGGGGCTACTGTAGCCAAAAACATTCAGTACTTC. The entire variable domain, with the rest obtained from reference TRBV19 and TRBJ2-4, is as follows: DGGITQSPKYLFRKEGQNVTLSCEQNLNHDAMYWYRQDPGQGLRLIYYSQIVNDFQKGDIAEGYSVSREKKESFPLTVTSAQKNPTAFYLCASSITGQGATVAKNIQYFGAGTRLSVL.

The chain carries TRBV30 and TRBJ1-1, with TRBD1 as a possible D gene (6 bases). Germline V gene data show CDR1 as GTSNPN and CDR2 as SVGIG (reference sequence). This CDR3 spans 12 amino acids. The V gene lost 3 bases and the J gene lost 7 bases, with 12 bases spanning the gap. The CDR3 bases are TGTGCCTGGAGAGGGGACACTAATGAAGCTTTCTTT. Its protein product is CAWRGDTNEAFF.

This chain links TRBV7-2 with TRBJ2-1; TRBD2 agrees at 13 bases. Germline-derived CDR1 and CDR2 are SGHTA and FQGNSA. The CDR3 sequence is 17 residues long. Losses at the gene ends were 4 bases for V and 1 base for J; bases not matched to a gene: 4. The CDR3 loop is CASSSGLAGASYNEQFF. CDR3 coding DNA: TGTGCCAGCAGCTCCGGACTAGCGGGGGCTTCCTACAATGAGCAGTTCTTC.

The chain joins TRBV6-6 to TRBJ1-1, with D possibly matching TRBD1 (6 bases). There are 15 residues in the CDR3. The V and J ends lost 6 bases and 3 bases respectively, with 17 bases between them. Germline CDR1 reads MNHNY; CDR2 reads SVGAGI (reference sequence). This CDR3 is CASSFNRDVYTEAFF. The CDR3 nucleotides are TGTGCCAGCAGCTTCAACAGGGACGTTTACACTGAAGCTTTCTTT.

The chain is built from TRBV11-2 and TRBJ2-1; 13 bases are a match to TRBD2. The CDR3 is made up of 18 amino acids. V was pared by 5 bases and J by 0 bases, with 7 bases of the junction left unmatched. Germline V gene lookup returns CDR1 SGHAT and CDR2 FQNNGV. CDR3 in DNA: TGTGCCAGCAGCCATGGACTAGCGGGGGCCTCCTCCTACAATGAGCAGTTCTTC. Translated: CASSHGLAGASSYNEQFF.

The chain has TRBV18 and TRBJ1-5; D not certain. This CDR3 has 12 residues. In germline, CDR1 is KGHSH, CDR2 LQKENI. V was trimmed by 6 bases and J by 4 bases, leaving 7 bases between them. The CDR3 loop reads CASSYDNQPQHF. CDR3 nucleotide sequence: TGTGCCAGCTCCTACGATAATCAGCCCCAGCATTTT.

The V gene is TRBV28, the J gene TRBJ2-1, with no clear D. Germline-derived CDR1 and CDR2 are MDHEN and SYDVKM. The CDR3 extends over 12 amino acids. The ends were cut back, 3 bases at V and 5 bases at J, with 5 bases in the middle. The chain's CDR3 is CASSFEDNEQFF. CDR3 nucleotide sequence: TGTGCCAGCAGTTTTGAGGACAATGAGCAGTTCTTC.

V is TRBV27 and J is TRBJ2-7, with 8 positions matching TRBD1. Germline loops: CDR1 MNHEY, CDR2 SMNVEV (reference sequence). The length of the CDR3 is 16 residues. The V segment lost 5 bases and the J segment 0 bases; nucleotides outside the gene matches: 9. The CDR3 DNA sequence: TGTGCCAGCAGTATCGCCCGGGACAGGAGCTCCTACGAGCAGTACTTC. It yields the protein CASSIARDRSSYEQYF.

The V call is TRBV6-5, the J call TRBJ1-1; 7 bases line up with TRBD1. CDR1 and CDR2 (germline): MNHEY, SVGAGI. The CDR3 sequence is 15 residues long. The trim removed 5 bases at V and 1 base at J, leaving 7 bases unmatched. CDR3 nucleotide sequence: TGTGCCAGCAGTAAACGGGACAGAAAGAACACTGAAGCTTTCTTT. As protein: CASSKRDRKNTEAFF.

The gene calls are TRBV5-4 and TRBJ2-7; 9 bases are shared with TRBD2. CDR3 length: 15 amino acids. CDR1 and CDR2 (germline): SGHNT, YYREEE (reference sequence). The V gene end was trimmed by 4 bases and the J gene end by 5 bases; junction bases not matched to a gene: 10. In nucleotides, the CDR3 is TGTGCCAGCAGCACCACGGGACTAGCATTAAACGAGCAGTACTTC. Translated, it gives CASSTTGLALNEQYF.